The 27 T cell receptor beta chains given below trace back to one sample, sequenced in a study of CD8 T cells in ankylosing spondylitis. TCRdb redid the calling of the 5' RACE reads with MiXCR, one entry per CDR3 protein. The sample yields fewer than 200,000 distinct CDR3 sequences, 15% to 20% seen once. Sequencing was performed on blood, either unsorted or a sorted T cell fraction (not recorded which). The origin of the receptors is a male donor aged 10-35 years with ankylosing spondylitis or in good health (not recorded which).

This clonotype was recorded many times. The rearrangement links TRBV19 to TRBJ2-1; D unresolved. Trimming cost V 5 bases and J 3 bases, with 8 bases left between them. Germline lookup yields CDR1 LNHDA and CDR2 SQIVND (reference sequence). The CDR3 contains 13 residues. CDR3 loop: CASSVSLYNEQFF. In DNA form, the CDR3 reads TGTGCCAGTAGTGTGTCACTCTACAATGAGCAGTTCTTC.

This clonotype appeared many times. This chain uses TRBV20-1 with TRBJ2-7; 8 nucleotides align to TRBD2. With 3 bases clipped from V and 7 bases from J, the junction kept 8 bases outside the gene matches. This CDR3 comprises 13 residues. Germline CDR1 is DFQATT and CDR2 is SNEGSKA (reference sequence). The CDR3 loop reads CSARGEREWEQYV. DNA of the CDR3: TGCAGTGCTAGGGGTGAGCGGGAGTGGGAGCAGTACGTC.

This clonotype was found many times. The chain recombines TRBV9 with TRBJ1-1; D remains unclear. Per the germline V gene, CDR1 is SGDLS and CDR2 is YYNGEE. This CDR3 comprises 13 residues. V dropped 0 bases and J dropped 7 bases, with 10 bases sitting between them. The CDR3 nucleotides read TGTGCCAGCAGCGTAGGTCAGCTCAGTGAAGCTTTCTTT. Its translation is CASSVGQLSEAFF.

This clonotype occurred many times. The rearrangement joins TRBV3-1 to TRBJ2-7; possible D gene TRBD2, 6 bases. Germline CDR1 LGHDT, CDR2 YNNKEL (reference sequence). Trimming stripped 4 bases from V and 5 bases from J, with 15 bases between. The CDR3 covers 14 residues. The CDR3 region has the DNA TGTGCCAGCAGCCCCACGGGGGTCCGCCACGAGCAGTACTTC. The encoded protein is CASSPTGVRHEQYF.

J is TRBJ2-1 and V is TRBV29-1; TRBD1 might be the D (5 bases). CDR3 size: 15 residues. The germline V gene encodes CDR1 SQVTM and CDR2 ANQGSEA. Trimming removed 1 base at V and 6 bases at J, with 16 bases between. The CDR3 loop is CSVEGWGRTANEQFF. For the CDR3, the DNA is TGCAGCGTTGAAGGGTGGGGCCGTACTGCCAATGAGCAGTTCTTC.

This clonotype was detected ten times or more. This chain uses TRBV12-3 or TRBV12-4 with TRBJ2-5; TRBD2 matches 11 bases. Trimming removed 3 bases from V and 4 bases from J; junction bases left unmatched: 10. The CDR3 length is 17 residues. The CDR3 reads CASSFIPFSGRGETQYF. CDR3 nucleotide sequence: TGTGCCAGCAGTTTTATCCCCTTTAGCGGGAGGGGAGAGACCCAGTACTTC.

This clonotype has a count of ten or more. This sequence joins TRBV20-1 and TRBJ2-5; 14 positions agree with TRBD2. With 0 bases clipped from V and 4 bases from J, the junction kept 4 bases outside the gene matches. The germline CDR1 and CDR2 sequences are DFQATT and SNEGSKA (reference sequence). The CDR3 runs to 16 residues. This CDR3 reads CSARESGTSGGETQYF. The DNA of the CDR3 is TGCAGTGCTAGAGAGTCGGGGACTAGCGGGGGAGAGACCCAGTACTTC.

The V and J genes are TRBV29-1 and TRBJ2-3, with D perhaps matching TRBD1 (6 bases). Between the trimmed V and J ends, which lost 6 bases and 2 bases, there was a span of 9 bases. The CDR3 length is 12 residues. CDR1 is SQVTM and CDR2 is ANQGSEA in the germline V gene. CDR3 sequence: CSVRDITDTQYF. In DNA, the CDR3 is TGCAGCGTCCGGGACATCACAGATACGCAGTATTTT.

There are many counts of this clonotype. V usage is TRBV5-6 and J usage is TRBJ1-5, with D tentatively TRBD1 (5 bases). Trimming pared 1 base from V and 10 bases from J, leaving 12 bases between. This CDR3 is built from 13 residues. From germline, CDR1 is SGHDT and CDR2 YYEEEE. In DNA form, the CDR3 reads TGTGCCAGCAGCTTGAACTCCAGGGTACCCCAGCATTTT. It translates to CASSLNSRVPQHF.

This clonotype was detected many times. This rearrangement joins TRBV9 to TRBJ1-2; D is undetermined. Germline V gene sequence: CDR1 SGDLS, CDR2 YYNGEE. CDR3 length equals 12 residues. V lost 4 bases, J lost 8 bases, and 12 bases lay in between. The CDR3 here is CASSPQSGGYTF. As DNA, the CDR3 is TGTGCCAGCAGCCCACAGAGTGGCGGCTACACCTTC.

This clonotype appeared many times. The J gene is TRBJ2-2, the V gene TRBV12-3 or TRBV12-4, with TRBD1 matching 11 bases. The ends lost 6 bases at V and 10 bases at J; junction bases unmatched: 10. The CDR3 has 15 amino acids. The CDR3 DNA reads TGTGCCAGCAGCCGGACAGGGGGCGGACTAAAGGAGCTGTTTTTT. Amino acid sequence: CASSRTGGGLKELFF.

The CDR3 DNA reads TGCGCCAGCAGTGTGCCGGGACAACAGAACACTGAAGCTTTCTTT. Translating gives CASSVPGQQNTEAFF. The rearrangement uses TRBV5-1 and TRBJ1-1; D is perhaps TRBD1 (6 bases). The CDR3 is made up of 15 amino acids. Trimming took off 5 bases at V and 1 base at J, with 15 bases between the two ends. Germline values: CDR1 SGHRS, CDR2 YFSETQ.

This clonotype was seen ten or more times. This chain joins TRBV5-1 and TRBJ2-3, with D uncertain. CDR1 and CDR2 from the germline V gene are SGHRS and YFSETQ. Trimming took off 4 bases at V and 2 bases at J, with 8 bases between the two ends. There are 13 residues in the CDR3. CDR3 loop: CASSLGHTDTQYF. The CDR3 DNA sequence: TGCGCCAGCAGCCTGGGCCACACAGATACGCAGTATTTT.

The sample holds many counts of this clonotype. V and J are TRBV29-1 and TRBJ2-3; 12 bases fit TRBD2. J lost 2 bases, V lost 6 bases, and 3 bases had no gene match. Germline V gene data show CDR1 as SQVTM and CDR2 as ANQGSEA. The CDR3 consists of 14 residues. The CDR3 sequence is CSVGLAGNTDTQYF. The CDR3 nucleotides are TGCAGCGTAGGACTAGCGGGAAACACAGATACGCAGTATTTT.

This clonotype was counted ten times or more. The rearrangement uses TRBV24-1 and TRBJ2-2; D call uncertain. The CDR3 loop spans 11 amino acids. Trimming pared 7 bases from V and 5 bases from J, leaving 4 bases between. Germline assignment: CDR1 KGHDR and CDR2 SFDVKD. The CDR3 DNA is TGTGCCACCAGGGATACCGGGGAGCTGTTTTTT. This encodes CATRDTGELFF.

This clonotype occurred many times. The chain uses TRBV12-3 or TRBV12-4 and TRBJ1-2; maybe TRBD1 (5 bases). The CDR3 covers 14 residues. V lost 5 bases and J lost 0, with 10 bases in between. CDR3 region: CASSQGRPNYGYTF. CDR3 nucleotides: TGTGCCAGCAGTCAGGGACGGCCTAACTATGGCTACACCTTC.

This clonotype was counted many times. The rearrangement uses TRBV7-2 and TRBJ2-3; 8 positions match TRBD2. Per the germline V gene, CDR1 is SGHTA and CDR2 is FQGNSA. The V and J ends lost 5 bases and 2 bases, in that order; junction bases with no gene match: 6. The CDR3 is 15 amino acids. This chain's CDR3 is CASSPLSGVTDTQYF. The DNA for the CDR3 is TGTGCCAGCAGCCCCCTTAGCGGGGTCACAGATACGCAGTATTTT.

The chain recombines TRBV28 with TRBJ2-7; the match to TRBD1 covers 7 bases. With 5 bases clipped from V and 4 bases from J, the junction kept 11 bases outside the gene matches. Germline CDR1 MDHEN, CDR2 SYDVKM. This CDR3 is built from 15 residues. In nucleotides, the CDR3 is TGTGCCAGCAGTCCACTACAGGGGATGGTATACGAGCAGTACTTC. It translates to CASSPLQGMVYEQYF.

In this sample, this clonotype turned up many times. The CDR3 DNA reads TGTGCCAGCAGCCAACGCGGACTAGTAGTGGAGACCCAGTACTTC. It encodes CASSQRGLVVETQYF. The V gene is TRBV3-1, the J gene TRBJ2-5; 7 bases are shared with TRBD2. The germline V gene has CDR1 LGHDT and CDR2 YNNKEL (reference sequence). This CDR3 has 15 residues. The V and J ends lost 2 bases and 5 bases, in that order; junction bases with no gene match: 8.

At least ten counts were recorded for this clonotype. This chain links TRBV6-1 with TRBJ1-2; the D is unclear. Germline CDR1 is MNHNS and CDR2 is SASEGT. The V gene lost 6 bases and the J gene lost 1 base, with 15 bases spanning the gap. The CDR3 is 15 residues long. CDR3 residues: CASRGSRLGNYGYTF. The CDR3 bases are TGTGCCAGCAGGGGTTCGCGGCTTGGTAACTATGGCTACACCTTC.

This clonotype was picked up many times. The rearrangement uses TRBV5-1 and TRBJ1-3; 9 bases align to TRBD1. J was trimmed by 0 bases and V by 0 bases; bases with no gene match: 10. Germline CDR1 SGHRS, CDR2 YFSETQ. The CDR3 extends over 19 amino acids. CDR3 bases: TGCGCCAGCAGCTTGGTTGGAACAGGGGGCCCCTTCTCTGGAAACACCATATATTTT. Protein sequence: CASSLVGTGGPFSGNTIYF.

The rearrangement uses TRBV25-1 and TRBJ2-2, with D maybe TRBD1 (6 bases). The germline gives CDR1 MGHDK, CDR2 SYGVNS. Trimming removed 4 bases from V and 5 bases from J, with 11 bases in between. This CDR3 region has 14 residues. As DNA, the CDR3 is TGTGCCAGCAGTGGAAACAGGGATACCGGGGAGCTGTTTTTT. This sequence encodes CASSGNRDTGELFF.

The gene calls are TRBV4-2 and TRBJ2-7; 9 positions agree with TRBD2. The CDR3 loop spans 14 amino acids. Trimming took 4 bases from V and 2 from J; bases not matched to a gene: 3. The V gene's germline CDR1 is LGHNA and CDR2 YNFKEQ. The CDR3 protein is CASSPGTSPYEQYV. The CDR3 nucleotides read TGTGCCAGCAGCCCCGGGACTAGCCCCTACGAGCAGTACGTC.

The V and J genes are TRBV6-4 and TRBJ2-2; D not resolved. CDR3 size: 16 residues. Germline CDR1 and CDR2: MRHNA and SNTAGT. V was clipped by 2 bases and J by 0 bases, with 10 bases between them. Here the CDR3 reads CASSDVGRTNTGELFF. The CDR3 nucleotides read TGTGCCAGCAGTGACGTTGGCAGAACGAACACCGGGGAGCTGTTTTTT.

This clonotype was detected many times. The CDR3 region has the DNA TGTGCCAGCAGCCATACCCAGGGAGATAGCAATCAGCCCCAGCATTTT. It encodes CASSHTQGDSNQPQHF. The chain carries TRBV12-3 or TRBV12-4 and TRBJ1-5; D possibly corresponds to TRBD1 (5 bases). Deletions cut 6 bases from V and 0 bases from J, with 15 bases between. The length of the CDR3 is 16 residues.

The chain recombines TRBV27 with TRBJ2-1, with 7 bases that match TRBD2. The germline V gene encodes CDR1 MNHEY and CDR2 SMNVEV (reference sequence). V dropped 6 bases and J dropped 3; count of bases not matched to a gene: 11. This CDR3 is built from 16 residues. Here the CDR3 DNA reads TGTGCCAGCAGCCTTACTAGCGCCCCTTACTACAATGAGCAGTTCTTC. Translated: CASSLTSAPYYNEQFF.

Many counts were recorded for this clonotype. The gene calls are TRBV5-1 and TRBJ2-1, with 9 nucleotides matching TRBD2. CDR1 SGHRS and CDR2 YFSETQ come from the germline V gene. V shed 5 bases, J shed 5 bases, and the junction held 5 bases outside the gene matches. CDR3 length: 14 residues. The CDR3 spells CASRREGRNNEQFF. For the CDR3, the DNA is TGCGCCAGCAGGCGGGAGGGCCGAAACAATGAGCAGTTCTTC.